Below are 6 T cell receptor beta chains sequenced from a single sample in a study of blood T cell repertoires in COVID-19 (dated by TCRdb to 2018 to 2021). Receptor amplification or capture employed the immunoSEQ multiplex PCR assay. TCRdb provides this immuneACCESS table in a form limited to in-frame rearrangements. Some clones are lacking; in checked studies, under half of them reflect an unresolved V gene, and why the rest are absent is not known. In all, the sample holds 150,000 to 200,000 clones, and 75% to 95% of those were seen once. Jointly, the top ten make up 0.5% to 0.65% of the sample. The sample comprised peripheral blood. Receptors were obtained from a man in his forties or fifties with acute or convalescent COVID-19.

DNA for the CDR3: TGCGCCAGCAGCTTGGCGGGACTAGCTGCGAACACCGGGGAGCTGTTTTTT. It codes for CASSLAGLAANTGELFF. J is TRBJ2-2 and V is TRBV5-1; 9 nucleotides agree with TRBD2. Germline CDR1 reads SGHRS; CDR2 reads YFSETQ. With 0 bases clipped from V and 0 bases from J, the junction kept 3 bases outside the gene matches. This CDR3 is built from 17 residues. Together with reference TRBV5-1 and TRBJ2-2, the CDR3 gives the full variable domain: KAGVTQTPRYLIKTRGQQVTLSCSPISGHRSVSWYQQTPGQGLQFLFEYFSETQRNKGNFPGRFSGRQFSNSRSEMNVSTLELGDSALYLCASSLAGLAANTGELFFGEGSRLTVL.

The rearrangement links TRBV5-1 to TRBJ2-7; D is unclear. CDR1 is SGHRS, CDR2 YFSETQ, per germline. Trimming pared 0 bases from V and 5 bases from J, leaving 18 bases between. This CDR3 region has 16 residues. This CDR3 reads CASSLDGRITSNEQYV. The CDR3 bases are TGCGCCAGCAGCTTGGACGGCAGGATCACGTCAAACGAGCAGTACGTC.

This sequence joins TRBV5-1 and TRBJ1-2, with 7 bases matching TRBD1. CDR1 is SGHRS and CDR2 is YFSETQ in the germline V gene. V shed 5 bases, J shed 3 bases, and the junction held 13 bases outside the gene matches. CDR3 length: 16 residues. Here the CDR3 DNA reads TGCGCCAGCAGTTTCCCCCCGGGACAGCGACACTATGGCTACACCTTC. Protein: CASSFPPGQRHYGYTF.

This chain links TRBV4-3 with TRBJ1-1; D remains unclear. Germline V lookup: CDR1 LGHNA, CDR2 YSLEER. This CDR3 spans 16 amino acids. V was pared by 0 bases and J by 4 bases, with 15 bases between. CDR3 sequence: CASSQDTAGSATEAFF. The CDR3 coding sequence is TGCGCCAGCAGCCAAGATACCGCAGGAAGTGCCACTGAAGCTTTCTTT.

V and J are TRBV5-1 and TRBJ2-7; a weak D match, TRBD2 (5 bases). The CDR3 length is 15 residues. Germline CDR1 and CDR2: SGHRS and YFSETQ. Trimming took 4 bases from V and 0 from J, leaving 14 bases between them. CDR3 region: CASSKDLAVSYEQYF. CDR3 DNA sequence: TGCGCCAGCAGCAAAGACCTAGCTGTCTCCTACGAGCAGTACTTC.

The chain combines TRBV23-1 with TRBJ1-2, with 7 bases fitting TRBD1. TRBV23-1 has ORF status, its function being uncertain. With V trimmed by 6 bases and J by 1 base, 2 bases remained unmatched. The CDR3 has 13 residues. The CDR3, as DNA: TGCGCCAGCAGCCGGGACAGTAACTATGGCTACACCTTC. It codes for CASSRDSNYGYTF.